Following are 3 T cell receptor beta chains from one sample sequenced in a study of immune evolution from preneoplasia to lung adenocarcinoma (dated by TCRdb to the early 2020s). Libraries were made using the immunoSEQ multiplex PCR assay. This immuneACCESS table, as held by TCRdb, lists in-frame sequences with V and J called but not all clones. Of the missing ones, under half trace to an unresolved V gene in checked studies; the others have no known cause. This sample is represented by fewer than 4,500 clones; over 45% of them were singletons. The leading ten clones occupy more than 7% of the sample. The sample taken for sequencing was FFPE normal lung tissue adjacent to the tumor. Receptors originate from a person in their fifties with lung adenocarcinoma.

The rearrangement joins TRBV2 to TRBJ1-5; D is unresolved. The germline V gene has CDR1 SNHLY and CDR2 FYNNEI. V was trimmed by 1 base and J by 9 bases, leaving 10 bases between them. The CDR3 consists of 13 residues. The DNA for the CDR3 is TGTGCCAGCAGTGAAGGGGGTTATACGCCCCAGCATTTT. This sequence encodes CASSEGGYTPQHF.

The V call is TRBV18, the J call TRBJ1-2; tentative D call: TRBD1 (6 bases). The CDR3 has 16 amino acids. V lost 3 bases to trimming and J lost 5 bases, with 19 bases between them. Germline CDR1 is KGHSH and CDR2 is LQKENI. CDR3 sequence reads: CASSPLPGGSGYGYTF. Here the CDR3 DNA reads TGTGCCAGCTCACCCCTGCCCGGGGGCTCAGGGTATGGCTACACCTTC. The complete variable domain, with remaining parts taken from reference TRBV18 and TRBJ1-2, reads NAGVMQNPRHLVRRRGQEARLRCSPMKGHSHVYWYRQLPEEGLKFMVYLQKENIIDESGMPKERFSAEFPKEGPSILRIQQVVRGDSAAYFCASSPLPGGSGYGYTFGSGTRLTVV.

The chain combines TRBV5-1 with TRBJ2-1; D is unclear. Germline V gene data show CDR1 as SGHRS and CDR2 as YFSETQ. The CDR3 extends over 13 amino acids. Trimming stripped 3 bases from V and 9 bases from J, with 13 bases between. This chain's CDR3 is CASSSPARSEQFF. CDR3 coding DNA: TGCGCCAGCAGCTCCCCAGCTAGGAGTGAGCAGTTCTTC.